The following is a TCR beta chain sequence with its context. This receptor's antigen is unknown. No quality values exist for individual bases; no much larger clone is one base distant. The CDR3 regions of human TCRbeta chains were subjected to immunosequencing. On the authors' methods: TCRs in the repertoires were compared against a reference library of SARS-CoV-2-specific TCRs that had been generated with the MIRA antigen-specificity platform. Breadth meant the fraction of unique TCRs that were SARS-CoV-2-associated, whereas depth meant the fraction of total T cells that were SARS-CoV-2-associated. Using the MIRA data, each spike-specific TCR was assigned both to the spike region to which the TCR was reactive and to a CD4 or CD8 class. Log10-transformed breadth and depth values were compared by one-way ANOVA with Sidak's multiple comparisons tests. TCRdb carries this immuneACCESS record with in-frame sequences only. Its versions omit some clonotypes, under half of them owing to an unresolved V gene in the studies checked, with the rest unexplained. From that table come the V and J calls and clone size; the DNA was used to work out D and trimming. The table for this sample lists approximately 130,000 clones; 93% of them were counted only once. Approximately 3.1% of the sample is in the top ten clones.

The sample is drawn from a study of T cell responses to AZD1222 COVID-19 vaccine (dated by TCRdb to 2020 to 2022). Turning to the overall study: AZD1222 recipients given second doses at about 4 weeks or at about 12 weeks were pooled, since spike-specific TCR depth and breadth were not found to differ between the two schedules. TCR sequencing was performed for 230 to 250 trial participants, of whom 200 to 220 were given two doses of AZD1222 and 26 were given two doses of MenACWY control vaccine. Trial participants were enrolled into age subgroups of 18-55, 56-69 and 70-plus years, which contained about 150, 28 and 57 TCR-sequenced participants, respectively.

Taken with the paper, the label for time point translates to: baseline before first vaccination. Vaccinee samples were obtained from the UK trials COV001 and COV002, which included a single-blind randomized controlled phase 2/3 trial of AZD1222 (ChAdOx1 nCoV-19) in healthy adults. Trial participant PBMC samples were collected at day 0 and day 28 after the second dose for TCRbeta chain sequencing. The CDR3 goes from the cysteine to the phenylalanine over 17 residues. CDR3 DNA is the only sequence kept; it has 51 bases, read in frame from the first base. V lost 7 bases and J lost 3 bases; the stretch between them is 21 bases long. The germline V gene encodes CDR1 MDHEN and CDR2 SYDVKM. What the study reported, not specific to this receptor: Participants were mostly white British, with more females than males. The authors suggested clonal diversity may have been underestimated. The vaccine-associated CD4 TCRs covered the entire spike protein, and the dominant responses fell in regions 160-218 and 743-854. Reportedly, almost half of the unique spike-specific TCRs recognized epitopes lying outside the regions that are mutated in the B.1.351 and B.1.1.7 variants. Because no day 14 peak-response samples were available, the repertoires could be characterized only after the peak T cell response. Conclusions about previously exposed vaccinees are limited, since just 5 to 7 AZD1222 recipients were seropositive for SARS-CoV-2 at baseline. After two AZD1222 doses, spike-specific TCR breadth and depth were significantly higher than at day 0 and than in MenACWY recipients. The 56-69-year group was small, and its depth increase did not reach significance, likely because of low power.

The rearranged chain carries TRBV28 and TRBJ1-4, with TRBD1 as a weak D call on 5 bases. This TCR derives from an adult in good health. Sequencing used peripheral blood, obtained on day 0 of AZD1222 vaccination. The DNA sequence is as follows: TGTGCCAGCACCGCGGGGACCGGGTCGAGGGCTAATGAAAAACTGTTTTTT. The resulting protein is CASTAGTGSRANEKLFF.